This T cell receptor beta chain was identified in a study of blood T cell repertoires in COVID-19. Study details: Sites across the United States, Italy and Spain contributed samples from acute and convalescent COVID-19. T cells, B-cell-depleted T cells, or PBMCs supplied cDNA or gDNA.

Trimming removed 2 bases from V and 7 bases from J, with 15 bases in between. The CDR3 sequence is 15 residues long. Germline V gives CDR1 MNHEY, CDR2 SVGEGT. Original analysis: Reference gene primer amplification gave nucleated cell count estimates. TCRdb's copy holds only in-frame clones and misses some; the assay was immunoSEQ multiplex PCR. V and J calls and clone size are copied from that table; D and trimming were computed from the DNA. The sample carries fewer than 250,000 clones, around 86% recorded once. The V and J genes are TRBV6-2 or TRBV6-3 and TRBJ2-1, with D possibly being TRBD1 (6 bases). Sequenced material: peripheral blood. This sequence originates from a man aged 55 to 70 with acute or convalescent COVID-19. CDR3 protein: CASSYVGAALNEQFF. DNA for the CDR3: TGTGCCAGCAGTTACGTGGGGGCCGCCCTTAATGAGCAGTTCTTC.